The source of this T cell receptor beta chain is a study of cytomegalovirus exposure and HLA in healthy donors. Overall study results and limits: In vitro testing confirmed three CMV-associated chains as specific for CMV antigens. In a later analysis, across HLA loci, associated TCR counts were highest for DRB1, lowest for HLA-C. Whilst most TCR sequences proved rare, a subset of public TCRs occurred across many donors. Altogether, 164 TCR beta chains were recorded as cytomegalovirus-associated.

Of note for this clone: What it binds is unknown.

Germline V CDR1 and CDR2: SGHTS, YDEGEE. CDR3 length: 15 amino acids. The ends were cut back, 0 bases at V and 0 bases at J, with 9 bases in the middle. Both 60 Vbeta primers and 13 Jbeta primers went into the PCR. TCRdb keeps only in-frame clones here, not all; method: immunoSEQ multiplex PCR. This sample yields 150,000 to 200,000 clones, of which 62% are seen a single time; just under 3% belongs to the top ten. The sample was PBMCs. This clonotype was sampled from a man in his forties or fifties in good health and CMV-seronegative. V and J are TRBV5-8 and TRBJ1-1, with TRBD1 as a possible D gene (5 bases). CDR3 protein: CASSLGGSLNTEAFF. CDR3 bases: TGTGCCAGCAGCTTGGGGGGCAGCCTGAACACTGAAGCTTTCTTT.